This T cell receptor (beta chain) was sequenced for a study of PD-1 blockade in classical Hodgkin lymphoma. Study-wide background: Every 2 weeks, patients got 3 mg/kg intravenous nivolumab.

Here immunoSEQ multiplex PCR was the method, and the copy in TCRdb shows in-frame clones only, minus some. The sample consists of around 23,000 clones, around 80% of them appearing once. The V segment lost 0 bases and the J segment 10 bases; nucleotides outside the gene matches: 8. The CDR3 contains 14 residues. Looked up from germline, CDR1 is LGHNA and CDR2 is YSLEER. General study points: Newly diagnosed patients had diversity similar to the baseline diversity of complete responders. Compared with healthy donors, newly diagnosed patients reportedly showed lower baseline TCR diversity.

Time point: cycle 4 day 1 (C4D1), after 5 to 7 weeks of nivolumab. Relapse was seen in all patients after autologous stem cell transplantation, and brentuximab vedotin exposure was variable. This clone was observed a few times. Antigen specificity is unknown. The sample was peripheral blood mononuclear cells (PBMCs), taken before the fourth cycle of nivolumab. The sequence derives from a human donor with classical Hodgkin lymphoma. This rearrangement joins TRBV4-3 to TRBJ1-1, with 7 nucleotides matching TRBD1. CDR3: CASSQDEGARGAFF. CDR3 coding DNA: TGCGCCAGCAGCCAAGATGAGGGGGCGAGGGGAGCTTTCTTT.